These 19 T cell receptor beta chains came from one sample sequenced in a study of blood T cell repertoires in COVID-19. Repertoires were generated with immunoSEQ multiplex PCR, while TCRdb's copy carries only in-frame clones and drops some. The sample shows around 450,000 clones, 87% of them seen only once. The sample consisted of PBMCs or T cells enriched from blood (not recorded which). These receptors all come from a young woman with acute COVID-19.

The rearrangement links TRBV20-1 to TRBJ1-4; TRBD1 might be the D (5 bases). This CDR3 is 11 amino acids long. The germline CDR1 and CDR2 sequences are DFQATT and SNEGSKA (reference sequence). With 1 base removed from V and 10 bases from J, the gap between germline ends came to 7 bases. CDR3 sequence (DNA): TGCAGTGCTAGAGTTAGGGGAAAACTGTTTTTT. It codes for CSARVRGKLFF.

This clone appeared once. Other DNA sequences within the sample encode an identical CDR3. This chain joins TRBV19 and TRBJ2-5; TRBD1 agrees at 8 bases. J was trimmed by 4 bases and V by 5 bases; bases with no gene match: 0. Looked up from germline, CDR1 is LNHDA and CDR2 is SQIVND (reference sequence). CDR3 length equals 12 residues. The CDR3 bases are TGTGCCAGTAGTGACAGGGGAGAGACCCAGTACTTC. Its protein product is CASSDRGETQYF.

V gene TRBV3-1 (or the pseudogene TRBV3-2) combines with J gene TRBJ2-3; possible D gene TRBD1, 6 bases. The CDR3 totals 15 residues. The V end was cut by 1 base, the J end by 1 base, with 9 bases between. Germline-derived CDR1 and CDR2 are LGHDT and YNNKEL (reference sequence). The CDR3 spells CASSQASGGTDTQYF. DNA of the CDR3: TGTGCCAGCAGCCAAGCATCAGGGGGCACAGATACGCAGTATTTT.

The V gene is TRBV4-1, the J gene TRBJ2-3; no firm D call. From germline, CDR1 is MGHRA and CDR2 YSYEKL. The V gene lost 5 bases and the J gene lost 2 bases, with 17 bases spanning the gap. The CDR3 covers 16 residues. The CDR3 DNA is TGCGCCAGCAGCTACAGATTCTCGGCTCTCACAGATACGCAGTATTTT. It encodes CASSYRFSALTDTQYF.

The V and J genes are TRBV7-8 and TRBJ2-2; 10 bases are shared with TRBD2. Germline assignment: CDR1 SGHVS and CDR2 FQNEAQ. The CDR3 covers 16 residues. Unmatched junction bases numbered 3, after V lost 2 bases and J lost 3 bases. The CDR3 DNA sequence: TGTGCCAGCAGCTTACCGCTAGCGGGAGACACCGGGGAGCTGTTTTTT. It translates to CASSLPLAGDTGELFF.

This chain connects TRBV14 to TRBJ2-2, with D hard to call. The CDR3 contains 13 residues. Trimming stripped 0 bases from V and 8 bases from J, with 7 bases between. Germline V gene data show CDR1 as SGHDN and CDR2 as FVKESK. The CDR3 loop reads CASSQDRSGELFF. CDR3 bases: TGTGCCAGCAGCCAAGATCGGTCGGGGGAGCTGTTTTTT.

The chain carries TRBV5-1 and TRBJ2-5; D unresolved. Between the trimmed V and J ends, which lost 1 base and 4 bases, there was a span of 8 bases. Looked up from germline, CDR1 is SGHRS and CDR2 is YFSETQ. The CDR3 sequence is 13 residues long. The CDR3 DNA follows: TGCGCCAGCAGCTTGCCTTCCCGAGAGACCCAGTACTTC. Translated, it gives CASSLPSRETQYF.

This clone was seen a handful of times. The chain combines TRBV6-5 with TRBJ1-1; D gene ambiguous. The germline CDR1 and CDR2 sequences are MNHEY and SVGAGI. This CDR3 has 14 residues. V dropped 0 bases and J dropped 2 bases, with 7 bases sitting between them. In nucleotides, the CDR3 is TGTGCCAGCAGTTACTCGGCGGTTAACACTGAAGCTTTCTTT. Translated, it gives CASSYSAVNTEAFF.

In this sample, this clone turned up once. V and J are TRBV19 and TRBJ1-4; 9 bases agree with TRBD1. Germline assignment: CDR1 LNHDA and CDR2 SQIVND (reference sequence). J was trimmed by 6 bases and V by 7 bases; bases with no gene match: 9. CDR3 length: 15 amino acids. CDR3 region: CASNQPGQGYEKLFF. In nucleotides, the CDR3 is TGTGCCAGTAACCAACCGGGACAGGGTTATGAAAAACTGTTTTTT.

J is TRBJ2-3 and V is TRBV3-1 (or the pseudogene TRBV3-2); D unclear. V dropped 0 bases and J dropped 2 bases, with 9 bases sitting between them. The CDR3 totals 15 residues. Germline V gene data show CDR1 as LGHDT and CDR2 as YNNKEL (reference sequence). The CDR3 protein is CASSQDLDNTDTQYF. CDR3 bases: TGTGCCAGCAGCCAAGATCTTGACAACACAGATACGCAGTATTTT.

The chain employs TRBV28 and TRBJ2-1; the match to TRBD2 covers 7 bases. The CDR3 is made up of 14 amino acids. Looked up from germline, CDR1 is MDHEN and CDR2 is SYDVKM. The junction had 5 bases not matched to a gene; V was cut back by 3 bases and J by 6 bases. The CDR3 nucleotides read TGTGCCAGCAGTTTGCGGGAGCCTGGCAATGAGCAGTTCTTC. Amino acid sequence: CASSLREPGNEQFF.

CDR3 loop: CASSALGQGGANEKLFF. The CDR3 coding sequence is TGTGCCAGCAGCGCACTAGGACAGGGGGGCGCCAATGAAAAACTGTTTTTT. The chain joins TRBV9 to TRBJ1-4, with 10 bases aligning to TRBD1. V was clipped by 3 bases and J by 5 bases; unmatched bases: 10. This CDR3 comprises 17 residues. Per the germline V gene, CDR1 is SGDLS and CDR2 is YYNGEE.

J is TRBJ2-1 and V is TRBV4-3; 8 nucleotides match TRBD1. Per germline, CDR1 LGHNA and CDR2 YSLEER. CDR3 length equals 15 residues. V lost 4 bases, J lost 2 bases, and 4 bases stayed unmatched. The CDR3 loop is CASSRGQGPYNEQFF. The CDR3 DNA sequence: TGCGCCAGCAGCCGCGGACAGGGCCCCTACAATGAGCAGTTCTTC.

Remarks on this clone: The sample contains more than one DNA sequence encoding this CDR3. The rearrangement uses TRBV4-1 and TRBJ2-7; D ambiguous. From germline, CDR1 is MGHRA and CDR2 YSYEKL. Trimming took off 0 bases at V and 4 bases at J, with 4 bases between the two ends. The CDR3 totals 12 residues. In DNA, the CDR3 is TGCGCCAGCAGCCAAGATTCATACGAGCAGTACTTC. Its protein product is CASSQDSYEQYF.

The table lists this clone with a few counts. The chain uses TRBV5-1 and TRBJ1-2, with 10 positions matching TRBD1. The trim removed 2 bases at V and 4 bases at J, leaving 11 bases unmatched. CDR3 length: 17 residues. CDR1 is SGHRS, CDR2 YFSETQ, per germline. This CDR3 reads CASSFGTGVEWSYGYTF. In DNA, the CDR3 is TGCGCCAGCAGCTTTGGGACAGGGGTTGAATGGAGCTATGGCTACACCTTC.

CDR3 DNA sequence: TGTGCCAGCAGCTTAGCGCTAGGAGCGGGGGCTAGCACAGATACGCAGTATTTT. It specifies CASSLALGAGASTDTQYF. The chain links TRBV7-2 to TRBJ2-3, with 8 nucleotides matching TRBD2. J gave up 0 bases and V 0 bases, and 8 bases lay outside the gene matches. CDR3 length: 18 residues. Germline CDR1 SGHTA, CDR2 FQGNSA. Full variable domain (remainder filled in from reference TRBV7-2 and TRBJ2-3): GAGVSQSPSNKVTEKGKDVELRCDPISGHTALYWYRQSLGQGLEFLIYFQGNSAPDKSGLPSDRFSAERTGGSVSTLTIQRTQQEDSAVYLCASSLALGAGASTDTQYFGPGTRLTVL.

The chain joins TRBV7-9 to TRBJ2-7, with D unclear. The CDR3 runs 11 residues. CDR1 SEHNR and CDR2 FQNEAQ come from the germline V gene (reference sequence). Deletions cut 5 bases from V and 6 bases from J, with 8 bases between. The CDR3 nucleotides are TGTGCCAGCAGCGTCCTAGGCGAGCAGTACTTC. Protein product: CASSVLGEQYF. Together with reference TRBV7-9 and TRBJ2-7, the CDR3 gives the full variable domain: DTGVSQNPRHKITKRGQNVTFRCDPISEHNRLYWYRQTLGQGPEFLTYFQNEAQLEKSRLLSDRFSAERPKGSFSTLEIQRTEQGDSAMYLCASSVLGEQYFGPGTRLTVT.

CDR3 nucleotides: TGCGCCAGCAGTGCCGGCGGTTCTCGAAACGAGCAGTACTTC. It encodes CASSAGGSRNEQYF. The J gene is TRBJ2-7, the V gene TRBV10-1, with no clear D. This CDR3 is 14 amino acids long. V was cut by 4 bases and J by 5 bases, with 15 bases left in between. CDR1 and CDR2 (germline): WNHNN, SYGVQD (reference sequence).

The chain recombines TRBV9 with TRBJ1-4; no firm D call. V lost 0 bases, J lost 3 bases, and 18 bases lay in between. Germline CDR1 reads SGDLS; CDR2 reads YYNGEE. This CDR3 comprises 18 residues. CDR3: CASSVGIGLEDSNEKLFF. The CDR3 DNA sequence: TGTGCCAGCAGCGTAGGAATAGGATTGGAAGACTCTAATGAAAAACTGTTTTTT. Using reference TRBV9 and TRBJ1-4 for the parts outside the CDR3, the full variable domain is DSGVTQTPKHLITATGQRVTLRCSPRSGDLSVYWYQQSLDQGLQFLIQYYNGEERAKGNILERFSAQQFPDLHSELNLSSLELGDSALYFCASSVGIGLEDSNEKLFFGSGTQLSVL.